The subject of this entry is one T cell receptor (beta chain). The antigen is undetermined. Donors, without exception, were Caucasian adults residing in Nashville, Tennessee. The sample comes from a study of shared clonotypes between healthy human individuals. Across the whole study: Aged between 18 and 49, the donors were a couple of women and a few men.

General study points: Larger estimated richness was generally recorded for naive subsets relative to memory subsets.

Each subset's genomic DNA was shared equally among a number of immunoSEQ plates. The assay was immunoSEQ multiplex PCR, and TCRdb's table has in-frame clones only and misses some. The data hold some 2,000,000 clones, with approximately 96% observed a single time. The clonotype comes from a young man in good health. The sample consisted of naive CD4+ T cells sorted from blood. The subset here: CD45RA+ positively selected.

The DNA for the CDR3 is TGTGCCAGCGGTAGCCAGAGGGGCGCTGGAAACACCATATATTTT. Amino acid sequence: CASGSQRGAGNTIYF. The chain uses TRBV25-1 and TRBJ1-3; D possibly corresponds to TRBD1 (5 bases). Germline-derived CDR1 and CDR2 are MGHDK and SYGVNS. V was clipped by 8 bases and J by 2 bases, with 16 bases between them. This CDR3 is 15 amino acids long.